This T cell receptor (beta chain) was sequenced during a study of T cell responses to AZD1222 COVID-19 vaccine. The study's findings and limits: Among vaccine-associated CD4 TCRs, coverage spanned spike, with dominance at 160-218 and 743-854.

CDR1 and CDR2 from the germline V gene are LGHNA and YSLEER. The CDR3 length is 15 residues. J gave up 9 bases and V 0 bases, and 4 bases lay outside the gene matches. Libraries were prepared by immunoSEQ multiplex PCR; TCRdb keeps only in-frame clonotypes and omits some of them. This repertoire shows about 140,000 clones, roughly 92% found once; its top ten account for about 2.5%. For this clone: The antigen remains undetermined.

The material was peripheral blood, obtained on day 0 of AZD1222 vaccination. The TCR was taken from an adult in good health. The chain is built from TRBV4-3 and TRBJ1-6; 8 positions agree with TRBD1. The CDR3 here is CASSQEGQGSSPLHF. CDR3 nucleotides: TGCGCCAGCAGCCAAGAAGGACAGGGTAGTTCACCCCTCCACTTT.